These T cell receptor beta chains were read from a single sample in a study of shared clonotypes between healthy human individuals. Repertoires were generated with immunoSEQ multiplex PCR, while TCRdb's copy carries only in-frame clones and drops some. The table records over a million clones, under 80% of them present only once. Source material: memory CD4+ T cells sorted from blood. The receptors shown here come from a man aged 18 to 29 in good health. CDR3s leave out the opening cysteine and the closing phenylalanine or tryptophan. Each record gives: J gene, V gene, CDR3 protein.

TRBJ2-3	TRBV7-9	ASSGGDSYTDTQY
TRBJ2-1	TRBV6-5	ASSYSSGNEQF
TRBJ1-1	TRBV5-7	ASSSGGGWPVGTEAF
TRBJ2-7	TRBV4-1	ASSQPGQEYEQY
TRBJ2-3	TRBV5-1	ATSSGSTDTQY
TRBJ2-1	TRBV4-3	ASSHGRKGDEQF
TRBJ1-4	TRBV10-3	AIGGLNEKLF
TRBJ2-3	TRBV9	ASSVDWIPSTDTQY
TRBJ1-1	TRBV7-9	ASSLEGILGTEAF
TRBJ1-3	TRBV10-3	AIRTDFSGNTIY
TRBJ2-7	TRBV18	ASSPDRGPYEQY
TRBJ1-3	TRBV7-2	ASSSGQGANTIY
TRBJ2-3	TRBV7-8	ASSPRGGDRGADTQY
TRBJ2-7	TRBV5-1	ASSLGQGVDEQY
TRBJ1-4	TRBV30	AWGPVANEKLF
TRBJ2-7	TRBV27	ASSPGLAYEQY
TRBJ1-4	TRBV5-1	ASSPIFNEKLF
TRBJ1-5	TRBV5-6	ASSLGGGRGEPQH
TRBJ2-7	TRBV15	ATSRDGGRRNEQY
TRBJ2-1	TRBV30	AWSGLLAEQF
TRBJ1-4	TRBV16	ASSPGLSNEKLF
TRBJ1-4	TRBV11-2	ASSLGERGGLF
TRBJ2-3	TRBV5-1	ASSQSDRRTDTQY
TRBJ2-7	TRBV11-3	AIQRGNYEQY
TRBJ2-1	TRBV18	ASSPPPLADWDEQF
TRBJ1-5	TRBV4-3	ASSQDSGQVENTSNQPQH
TRBJ1-1	TRBV7-6	ASSLEGGWGTEAF
TRBJ2-7	TRBV5-4	ASSPGASGASYEQY